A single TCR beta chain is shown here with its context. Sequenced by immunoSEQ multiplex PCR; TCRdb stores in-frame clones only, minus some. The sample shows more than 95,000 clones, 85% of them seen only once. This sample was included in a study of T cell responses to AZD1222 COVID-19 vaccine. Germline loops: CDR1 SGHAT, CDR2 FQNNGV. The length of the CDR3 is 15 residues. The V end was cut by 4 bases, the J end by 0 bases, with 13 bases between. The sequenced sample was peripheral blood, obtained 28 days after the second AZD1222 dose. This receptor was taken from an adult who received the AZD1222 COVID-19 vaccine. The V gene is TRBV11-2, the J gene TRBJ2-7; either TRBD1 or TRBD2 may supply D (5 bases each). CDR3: CASSSWDASSYEQYF. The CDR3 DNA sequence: TGTGCCAGCAGCTCCTGGGACGCCAGCTCCTACGAGCAGTACTTC.